These 23 T cell receptor beta chains were sequenced from one sample in a study of beta chain features in type 1 diabetes. Sequenced material consisted of expressed TCRB transcripts (all of the isolated RNA was reverse transcribed). Clones were sequenced by immunoSEQ multiplex PCR, and TCRdb holds only the in-frame ones, with some missing. The repertoire has around 280,000 clones, 8% of them found once; the top ten carry more than 1%. Sequenced sample: central memory CD4+ T cells from blood. The receptor set was obtained from a woman between 18 and 30 years old in good health.

The rearrangement uses TRBV6-6 and TRBJ2-7; 8 nucleotides match TRBD1. The CDR3 covers 12 residues. V lost 4 bases to trimming and J lost 5 bases; unmatched junction nucleotides: 1. Germline CDR1 reads MNHNY; CDR2 reads SVGAGI (reference sequence). CDR3 DNA: TGTGCCAGCAGTTTGACAGGGGACGAGCAGTACGTC. Protein product: CASSLTGDEQYV.

This clone was counted at least ten times. This sequence joins TRBV9 and TRBJ2-3; possible D gene TRBD1, 7 bases. Germline CDR1 and CDR2: SGDLS and YYNGEE. The CDR3 covers 14 residues. V dropped 4 bases and J dropped 5 bases, with 14 bases sitting between them. CDR3 DNA: TGTGCCAGCAGCCCCGCAGGGGGGTTAGATACGCAGTATTTT. Its translation: CASSPAGGLDTQYF.

The V and J genes are TRBV7-2 and TRBJ2-3; 8 nucleotides line up with TRBD2. The V segment lost 5 bases and the J segment 5 bases; nucleotides outside the gene matches: 9. Germline V lookup: CDR1 SGHTA, CDR2 FQGNSA. The CDR3 loop spans 15 amino acids. CDR3 protein: CASSPKAGEVDTQYF. The CDR3 DNA is TGTGCCAGCAGCCCAAAAGCGGGAGAGGTAGATACGCAGTATTTT.

This clone was seen a handful of times. Distinct nucleotide sequences in the sample also encode this CDR3. The CDR3 sequence is CASSLWTSSTDTQYF. The CDR3 DNA sequence: TGTGCCAGCAGCCTATGGACTAGCAGCACAGATACGCAGTATTTT. The V gene is TRBV5-6, the J gene TRBJ2-3, with 8 bases aligning to TRBD2. Germline loops: CDR1 SGHDT, CDR2 YYEEEE. V lost 4 bases and J lost 0; bases outside the gene matches: 4. The CDR3 loop spans 15 amino acids.

There are a few counts of this clone. This chain connects TRBV18 to TRBJ2-6; D gene uncertain. The CDR3 covers 17 residues. Germline assignment: CDR1 KGHSH and CDR2 LQKENI. Deletions cut 4 bases from V and 0 bases from J, with 13 bases between. CDR3 loop: CASSRGKELSGANVLTF. DNA of the CDR3: TGTGCCAGCTCACGTGGTAAGGAACTCTCTGGGGCCAACGTCCTGACTTTC.

CDR3 loop: CASSQDVLAGGNEQFF. The DNA for the CDR3 is TGTGCCAGCAGCCAAGATGTTCTAGCGGGGGGGAATGAGCAGTTCTTC. J is TRBJ2-1 and V is TRBV4-2; 12 bases line up with TRBD2. The CDR3 contains 16 residues. Germline V lookup: CDR1 LGHNA, CDR2 YNFKEQ. Trimming took 0 bases from V and 7 from J; bases not matched to a gene: 4.

This chain connects TRBV5-4 to TRBJ1-6; 11 positions match TRBD1. In germline, CDR1 is SGHNT, CDR2 YYREEE (reference sequence). Losses at the gene ends were 9 bases for V and 7 bases for J; bases not matched to a gene: 9. This CDR3 has 15 residues. CDR3 sequence (DNA): TGTGCCACCTTGGACAGGGGGCAGAGCAATTCACCCCTCCACTTT. The encoded protein is CATLDRGQSNSPLHF.

Ten or more counts support this clone. The gene calls are TRBV7-3 and TRBJ2-3; the D gene is possibly TRBD1 (5 bases). The CDR3 extends over 15 amino acids. The germline gives CDR1 SGHTA, CDR2 FQGTGA. The V end was cut by 2 bases, the J end by 2 bases, with 11 bases between. In DNA form, the CDR3 reads TGTGCCAGCAGCTTAGCGGACACCGACACAGATACGCAGTATTTT. Its protein product is CASSLADTDTDTQYF.

The chain couples TRBV18 to TRBJ2-1, with D possibly matching TRBD1 (6 bases). Germline CDR1 is KGHSH and CDR2 is LQKENI. CDR3 length: 17 residues. V shed 4 bases and J shed 0 bases, with 16 bases lying between them. For the CDR3, the DNA is TGTGCCAGCTCACGAACATGGACAGAGAGCTCCTACAATGAGCAGTTCTTC. This encodes CASSRTWTESSYNEQFF.

J is TRBJ1-2 and V is TRBV6-1; D perhaps matches TRBD1 (5 bases). This CDR3 region has 15 residues. V was shortened by 0 bases and J by 2 bases, with 10 bases between the two germline ends. Germline CDR1 is MNHNS and CDR2 is SASEGT. In nucleotides, the CDR3 is TGTGCCAGCAGTGAAGCGCTGTGGGGCAACTATGGCTACACCTTC. It yields the protein CASSEALWGNYGYTF.

This clone was found a few times. In nucleotides, the CDR3 is TGTGCCAGCAGAATAACAGGGGGCGGCTACACCTTC. Residues: CASRITGGGYTF. The chain combines TRBV28 with TRBJ1-2; 9 bases are a match to TRBD1. V lost 6 bases and J lost 8; bases outside the gene matches: 4. Germline V gene lookup returns CDR1 MDHEN and CDR2 SYDVKM. There are 12 residues in the CDR3.

The J gene is TRBJ1-1, the V gene TRBV18; D remains ambiguous. Trimming pared 2 bases from V and 1 base from J, leaving 2 bases between. Per germline, CDR1 KGHSH and CDR2 LQKENI. The length of the CDR3 is 12 residues. The CDR3: CASSPGNTEAFF. The CDR3 DNA follows: TGTGCCAGCTCACCAGGGAACACTGAAGCTTTCTTT.

A few counts support this clone. The junction shows a germline mismatch at one end, possibly a read error. The chain carries TRBV30 and TRBJ2-1, with 9 bases lining up with TRBD2. The CDR3 has 12 residues. CDR1 is GTSNPN, CDR2 SVGIG, per germline (reference sequence). In nucleotides, the CDR3 is TGTGCCTGGAGTCGAGGGGCGGGAGGGCCACTCTTC. Encoded protein: CAWSRGAGGPLF.

This sequence joins TRBV5-1 and TRBJ2-1; D uncertain. The CDR3 extends over 13 amino acids. The germline V and J ends were trimmed by 1 base and 8 bases, with 10 bases remaining between them. Germline CDR1 reads SGHRS; CDR2 reads YFSETQ. This CDR3 is CASSLLPTDEQFF. For the CDR3, the DNA is TGCGCCAGCAGCTTGCTACCAACGGATGAGCAGTTCTTC.

The CDR3 here is CSASLEGGFRQFF. CDR3 bases: TGCAGCGCCTCACTAGAGGGGGGGTTTAGGCAGTTCTTC. V and J are TRBV29-1 and TRBJ2-1, with a tentative D call TRBD2 (7 bases). This CDR3 is 13 amino acids long. CDR1 is SQVTM, CDR2 ANQGSEA, per germline. Between the trimmed V and J ends, which lost 7 bases and 12 bases, there was a span of 22 bases.

This clone was counted ten times or more. The CDR3 nucleotides read TGTGCCAGTAGTGGGGTAGCGGGAGCCAAAAACATTCAGTACTTC. Translating it yields CASSGVAGAKNIQYF. The rearrangement links TRBV19 to TRBJ2-4; 7 nucleotides line up with TRBD2. The CDR3 runs to 15 residues. Germline trimming cut 5 bases from V and 0 bases from J; bases unmatched to any gene: 4. In germline, CDR1 is LNHDA, CDR2 SQIVND (reference sequence).

This clone came up a few times. The CDR3 protein is CASSFGGDNVLTF. CDR3 sequence (DNA): TGTGCCAGCAGCTTCGGGGGAGACAACGTCCTGACTTTC. The rearrangement links TRBV7-2 to TRBJ2-6; TRBD2 is a possible D gene (6 bases). In germline, CDR1 is SGHTA, CDR2 FQGNSA. The V and J ends lost 3 bases and 9 bases respectively, with 9 bases between them. This CDR3 contains 13 residues.

The genes are TRBV7-7 and TRBJ2-3; TRBD1 is a possible D gene (5 bases). CDR1 and CDR2 (germline): SSHAT, FNYEAQ (reference sequence). V was cut by 5 bases and J by 0 bases, with 9 bases left in between. This CDR3 contains 14 residues. The CDR3 region is CASSPGHSTDTQYF. The CDR3 DNA reads TGTGCCAGCAGCCCAGGACATAGCACAGATACGCAGTATTTT.

This clone has only a few counts. The genes are TRBV7-8 and TRBJ2-7, with 9 bases lining up with TRBD2. This CDR3 contains 15 residues. Germline V gene lookup returns CDR1 SGHVS and CDR2 FQNEAQ. J gave up 5 bases and V 10 bases, and 15 bases lay outside the gene matches. CDR3 in amino acids: CATAGAGGLVNEQYF. CDR3 nucleotide sequence: TGTGCCACCGCGGGGGCGGGAGGGCTTGTTAACGAGCAGTACTTC.

This clone has only a few counts. V gene TRBV7-8 combines with J gene TRBJ1-6; possibly TRBD1 for D (6 bases). The ends were cut back, 6 bases at V and 7 bases at J, with 16 bases in the middle. In germline, CDR1 is SGHVS, CDR2 FQNEAQ. This CDR3 region has 15 residues. The CDR3 loop reads CASRAYGGLNSPLHF. The CDR3 DNA sequence: TGTGCCAGCAGAGCTTACGGGGGCCTAAATTCACCCCTCCACTTT.

V gene TRBV7-2 combines with J gene TRBJ2-4; TRBD2 might be the D (6 bases). V shed 1 base and J shed 0 bases, with 13 bases lying between them. The germline V gene encodes CDR1 SGHTA and CDR2 FQGNSA. CDR3 length: 17 amino acids. The CDR3: CASSLGGGGVAKNIQYF. In DNA, the CDR3 is TGTGCCAGCAGCTTAGGGGGAGGCGGGGTAGCCAAAAACATTCAGTACTTC.

This clone has only one observation. The chain couples TRBV7-3 to TRBJ2-7, with D possibly TRBD1 on 5 matching bases. The V end lost 2 bases, the J end lost 6 bases, and 17 bases lay between the germline ends. Germline values: CDR1 SGHTA, CDR2 FQGTGA. CDR3 length: 15 residues. The CDR3 sequence: CASSLAAQGISEQYF. CDR3 nucleotide sequence: TGTGCCAGCAGCTTAGCGGCCCAGGGAATCAGCGAGCAGTACTTC.

This clone was seen many times. V gene TRBV4-1 combines with J gene TRBJ2-3; 9 nucleotides match TRBD2. The J segment lost 2 bases and the V segment lost 1 base, leaving 4 bases of the junction unmatched. The CDR3 totals 16 residues. CDR1 and CDR2 from the germline V gene are MGHRA and YSYEKL. The CDR3 DNA follows: TGCGCCAGCAGCCAAGTTCTAGCGGGATACACAGATACGCAGTATTTT. Residues: CASSQVLAGYTDTQYF.